This TCR beta chain is from a study of blood T cell repertoires in COVID-19. Across the whole study: Sample material is recorded as cDNA or gDNA derived from T cells, B-cell-depleted T cells, or PBMCs.

Source study methods: Reference gene primer amplification gave nucleated cell count estimates. Here immunoSEQ multiplex PCR was the method, and the copy in TCRdb shows in-frame clones only, minus some. For V, J and clone size, that table is used; D and trimming come from the DNA. There are about 200,000 clones in the sample; 87% occur only once, and 20% to 25% lies in the top ten. Trimming removed 6 bases from V and 2 bases from J, with 14 bases in between. Germline V lookup: CDR1 MGHDK, CDR2 SYGVNS. The CDR3 runs to 15 residues. This chain joins TRBV25-1 and TRBJ1-5; perhaps TRBD1 as D (6 bases). The sequenced sample consisted of peripheral blood. This sequence was found in a man in his fifties or sixties with active or convalescent COVID-19. In DNA, the CDR3 is TGTGCCAGCAGCCCGGGGGGGCCGGGCAATCAGCCCCAGCATTTT. Protein product: CASSPGGPGNQPQHF.